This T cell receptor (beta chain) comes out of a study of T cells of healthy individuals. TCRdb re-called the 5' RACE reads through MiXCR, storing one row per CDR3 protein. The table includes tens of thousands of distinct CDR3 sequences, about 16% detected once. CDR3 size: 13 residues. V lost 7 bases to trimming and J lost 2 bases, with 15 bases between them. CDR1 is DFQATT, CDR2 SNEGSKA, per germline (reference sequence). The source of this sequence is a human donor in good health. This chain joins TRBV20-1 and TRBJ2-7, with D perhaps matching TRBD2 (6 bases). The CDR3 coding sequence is TGCAGTGTGAGCGGGCCAGGCCCCTACGAGCAGTACTTC. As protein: CSVSGPGPYEQYF.